Below are 30 T cell receptor beta chains sequenced from a single sample in a study of T-cell memory formation after mild COVID-19. TCRdb itself ran the 5' RACE reads through MiXCR, one entry per CDR3 protein. The sample holds around 250,000 distinct CDR3 sequences, 15% seen once. Sequencing was carried out using PBMCs or a T cell subset sorted from them (not recorded which). The receptor set was obtained from an adult woman who had mild COVID-19 (a few samples of this study predate the infection). Cell type and time point are not known.

This clonotype turned up a few times. This CDR3 is CASSQRTGIHLMAAYEQYF. The CDR3 nucleotides are TGTGCCAGCTCTCAACGGACAGGGATCCATCTCATGGCAGCCTACGAGCAGTACTTC. V is TRBV18 and J is TRBJ2-7; 8 bases are shared with TRBD1. V dropped 6 bases and J dropped 2; count of bases not matched to a gene: 21. Germline assignment: CDR1 KGHSH and CDR2 LQKENI. This CDR3 region has 19 residues.

This clonotype turned up a few times. The chain recombines TRBV30 with TRBJ2-3; D call uncertain. Germline V gene data show CDR1 as GTSNPN and CDR2 as SVGIG (reference sequence). Trimming took off 0 bases at V and 7 bases at J, with 11 bases between the two ends. The CDR3 has 13 residues. CDR3 sequence reads: CAWSVGRVNTQYF. CDR3 DNA: TGTGCCTGGAGTGTTGGTCGAGTTAATACGCAGTATTTT.

The chain combines TRBV12-3 or TRBV12-4 with TRBJ1-5; 7 nucleotides agree with TRBD1. The trim removed 7 bases at V and 2 bases at J, leaving 11 bases unmatched. The CDR3 runs to 16 residues. CDR3 region: CASTPTGDRGNQPQHF. The DNA for the CDR3 is TGTGCCAGCACTCCTACAGGGGACAGAGGCAATCAGCCCCAGCATTTT.

In this sample, this clonotype turned up a few times. This rearrangement joins TRBV5-1 to TRBJ2-3, with TRBD2 matching 7 bases. Germline CDR1 SGHRS, CDR2 YFSETQ. With V trimmed by 5 bases and J by 5 bases, 11 bases remained unmatched. The CDR3 contains 15 residues. For the CDR3, the DNA is TGCGCCAGCAGTTTCGCAGGGAGGGCGGGAGATACGCAGTATTTT. Translated, it gives CASSFAGRAGDTQYF.

The CDR3 sequence is CASSRQHMNTEAFF. CDR3 nucleotides: TGCGCCAGCAGCAGGCAACATATGAACACTGAAGCTTTCTTT. This sequence joins TRBV4-3 and TRBJ1-1; D is unresolved. The V end lost 5 bases, the J end lost 0 bases, and 10 bases lay between the germline ends. In germline, CDR1 is LGHNA, CDR2 YSLEER. The CDR3 is 14 amino acids.

The CDR3: CASSFYGTGEGYTF. The CDR3 coding sequence is TGTGCCAGCAGTTTTTATGGGACAGGGGAAGGGTACACCTTC. The chain combines TRBV27 with TRBJ1-2, with 10 bases identical to TRBD1. In germline, CDR1 is MNHEY, CDR2 SMNVEV (reference sequence). The CDR3 length is 14 residues. Losses at the gene ends were 3 bases for V and 11 bases for J; bases not matched to a gene: 9.

Only one count was recorded for this clonotype. The chain is built from TRBV18 and TRBJ2-1; the D gene is possibly TRBD2 (6 bases). The CDR3 is 15 residues long. Germline-derived CDR1 and CDR2 are KGHSH and LQKENI. The V gene lost 2 bases and the J gene lost 9 bases, with 17 bases spanning the gap. This CDR3 is CASSPSLTGEGEQFF. The CDR3 region has the DNA TGTGCCAGCTCACCAAGTTTAACGGGAGAGGGTGAGCAGTTCTTC.

This clonotype showed up just a few times. The genes are TRBV11-1 and TRBJ2-1; 12 bases agree with TRBD2. Germline V gives CDR1 SGHAT, CDR2 FQDESV (reference sequence). V gave up 1 base and J gave up 6 bases; unmatched junction bases: 4. The CDR3 covers 16 residues. CDR3 sequence (DNA): TGTGCCAGCAGCTTAGAAGGACTAGCGGGGTTCAATGAGCAGTTCTTC. It encodes CASSLEGLAGFNEQFF. Full variable domain (missing parts from reference TRBV11-1 and TRBJ2-1): EAEVAQSPRYKITEKSQAVAFWCDPISGHATLYWYRQILGQGPELLVQFQDESVVDDSQLPKDRFSAERLKGVDSTLKIQPAELGDSAMYLCASSLEGLAGFNEQFFGPGTRLTVL.

This clonotype was counted between two and nine times. The rearrangement joins TRBV7-7 to TRBJ2-1; TRBD1 aligns across 9 bases. The V gene end was trimmed by 3 bases and the J gene end by 7 bases; junction bases not matched to a gene: 7. CDR1 is SSHAT, CDR2 FNYEAQ, per germline (reference sequence). The CDR3 covers 15 residues. The CDR3 coding sequence is TGTGCCAGCAGCTTGACAGGGGGATCCGGGAATGAGCAGTTCTTC. As protein: CASSLTGGSGNEQFF.

The J gene is TRBJ1-6, the V gene TRBV3-1, with unresolved D. The CDR3 loop spans 17 amino acids. Germline V gives CDR1 LGHDT, CDR2 YNNKEL (reference sequence). Trimming shortened V by 6 bases and J by 8 bases, and 23 bases separated the two germline ends. CDR3 DNA: TGTGCCAGCAGACGTATGACGCCTCTCGCTGGGGATTCACCCCTCCACTTT. It specifies CASRRMTPLAGDSPLHF.

V usage is TRBV19 and J usage is TRBJ2-6, with D uncertain. The CDR3 loop spans 15 amino acids. V lost 7 bases and J lost 2, with 12 bases in between. Germline lookup yields CDR1 LNHDA and CDR2 SQIVND (reference sequence). CDR3 coding DNA: TGTGCCAGTACTGGGGTAGACACTGGGGCCAACGTCCTGACTTTC. This translates into CASTGVDTGANVLTF.

The CDR3 loop is CASRIRTGPSSYNEQFF. The CDR3 DNA is TGTGCCAGCAGAATTCGTACGGGGCCTAGCTCCTACAATGAGCAGTTCTTC. The J gene is TRBJ2-1, the V gene TRBV12-3 or TRBV12-4; D may match TRBD1 or TRBD2 (5 bases each). The CDR3 length is 17 residues. Between the trimmed V and J ends, which lost 6 bases and 0 bases, there was a span of 18 bases.

The chain recombines TRBV20-1 with TRBJ2-1; D is undetermined. V was trimmed by 0 bases and J by 1 base, leaving 7 bases between them. The CDR3 has 14 amino acids. The germline gives CDR1 DFQATT, CDR2 SNEGSKA (reference sequence). CDR3 loop: CSARDGRSYNEQFF. DNA of the CDR3: TGCAGTGCTAGAGATGGTCGTTCCTACAATGAGCAGTTCTTC.

This clonotype has only a few counts. This rearrangement joins TRBV5-5 to TRBJ2-5, with 12 bases identical to TRBD2. The CDR3 spans 16 residues. Per germline, CDR1 SGHKS and CDR2 YYEKEE (reference sequence). After removal of 5 bases from V and 4 bases from J, the junction contained 9 bases not matched to a gene. CDR3: CASSSTSGGLGETQYF. The CDR3 region has the DNA TGTGCCAGCAGTTCGACTAGCGGGGGTCTCGGAGAGACCCAGTACTTC.

In its sample, this clonotype was seen many times. The V gene is TRBV9, the J gene TRBJ2-3; 7 nucleotides align to TRBD2. The J segment lost 1 base and the V segment lost 2 bases, leaving 4 bases of the junction unmatched. CDR3 length: 15 residues. Germline V gives CDR1 SGDLS, CDR2 YYNGEE. CDR3 nucleotides: TGTGCCAGCAGCGTGGAAGCGGGGCGCACAGATACGCAGTATTTT. Translating it yields CASSVEAGRTDTQYF.

This clonotype occurred a few times. The CDR3 nucleotides are TGTGCCAGCAGACTAACTAGCGGGTCGGCCCAGTACTTC. Encoded protein: CASRLTSGSAQYF. The chain joins TRBV12-3 or TRBV12-4 to TRBJ2-5; 9 bases agree with TRBD2. The CDR3 runs to 13 residues. With V trimmed by 6 bases and J by 9 bases, 8 bases remained unmatched.

This clonotype was found a few times. The rearrangement uses TRBV15 and TRBJ1-1; no reliable D call. Germline V gives CDR1 LNHNV, CDR2 YYDKDF (reference sequence). V lost 5 bases and J lost 9, with 16 bases in between. This CDR3 region has 13 residues. Here the CDR3 DNA reads TGTGCCACCAGCGTTCCTATGGCGGTACAAGCTTTCTTT. It is translated as CATSVPMAVQAFF. Looking up the rest from reference TRBV15 and TRBJ1-1 gives the full variable domain: DAMVIQNPRYQVTQFGKPVTLSCSQTLNHNVMYWYQQKSSQAPKLLFHYYDKDFNNEADTPDNFQSRRPNTSFCFLDIRSPGLGDTAMYLCATSVPMAVQAFFGQGTRLTVV.

This rearrangement joins TRBV20-1 to TRBJ2-1; a possible D gene is TRBD2 (7 bases). CDR3 size: 14 residues. Deletions cut 4 bases from V and 4 bases from J, with 14 bases between. Germline CDR1 DFQATT, CDR2 SNEGSKA (reference sequence). CDR3: CSANRGAQYNEQFF. In DNA form, the CDR3 reads TGCAGTGCTAACCGGGGGGCCCAATACAATGAGCAGTTCTTC.

The gene calls are TRBV20-1 and TRBJ1-5; D is undetermined. V was shortened by 1 base and J by 6 bases, with 10 bases between the two germline ends. Germline loops: CDR1 DFQATT, CDR2 SNEGSKA (reference sequence). The CDR3 loop spans 13 amino acids. CDR3 in amino acids: CSARGGQSQPQHF. CDR3 nucleotide sequence: TGCAGTGCTAGAGGCGGCCAAAGTCAGCCCCAGCATTTT.

This clonotype has a handful of counts. The V call is TRBV29-1, the J call TRBJ2-2; D ambiguous. Trimming left V 5 bases short and J 0 bases short, with 4 bases between. The CDR3 runs to 12 residues. The V gene's germline CDR1 is SQVTM and CDR2 ANQGSEA. The CDR3 DNA sequence: TGCAGCGTTATGCCGAACACCGGGGAGCTGTTTTTT. It codes for CSVMPNTGELFF.

This clonotype was picked up a small number of times. This rearrangement joins TRBV12-3 or TRBV12-4 to TRBJ2-1, with 7 bases that match TRBD2. Trimming cost V 6 bases and J 2 bases; bases outside gene matches: 7. CDR3 length equals 15 residues. CDR3 amino acids: CASRGAGVPYNEQFF. As DNA, the CDR3 is TGTGCCAGCAGGGGCGCGGGGGTCCCCTACAATGAGCAGTTCTTC.

This clonotype has only a few counts. This rearrangement joins TRBV7-2 to TRBJ2-7; D unresolved. The CDR3 has 14 amino acids. Trimming removed 0 bases from V and 1 base from J, with 7 bases in between. From germline, CDR1 is SGHTA and CDR2 FQGNSA. CDR3 in DNA: TGTGCCAGCAGCTTAGCTTCGACGTCCTACGAGCAGTACTTC. This sequence encodes CASSLASTSYEQYF. The variable domain in full, with the rest retrieved from reference TRBV7-2 and TRBJ2-7, is GAGVSQSPSNKVTEKGKDVELRCDPISGHTALYWYRQSLGQGLEFLIYFQGNSAPDKSGLPSDRFSAERTGGSVSTLTIQRTQQEDSAVYLCASSLASTSYEQYFGPGTRLTVT.

This sequence joins TRBV7-8 and TRBJ1-1; D perhaps matches TRBD1 (5 bases). The V end lost 6 bases, the J end lost 5 bases, and 16 bases lay between the germline ends. Germline V CDR1 and CDR2: SGHVS, FQNEAQ. There are 14 residues in the CDR3. The CDR3 loop reads CASRSGRLGTEAFF. The CDR3 region has the DNA TGTGCCAGCAGATCAGGGCGGCTGGGAACTGAAGCTTTCTTT.

A few counts support this clonotype. This chain links TRBV4-3 with TRBJ2-5; D may match TRBD1 or TRBD2 (5 bases each). Germline CDR1 LGHNA, CDR2 YSLEER. Trimming cost V 5 bases and J 0 bases, with 10 bases left between them. The CDR3 is 14 residues long. CDR3 in amino acids: CASSKGPNQETQYF. The CDR3 DNA reads TGCGCCAGCAGCAAGGGACCGAACCAAGAGACCCAGTACTTC.

This clonotype occurred a few times. This chain connects TRBV5-1 to TRBJ1-1; 8 bases are a match to TRBD1. The V gene's germline CDR1 is SGHRS and CDR2 YFSETQ. The trim removed 0 bases at V and 8 bases at J, leaving 6 bases unmatched. The CDR3 totals 14 residues. The CDR3 loop is CASSLGQGTSEAFF. In nucleotides, the CDR3 is TGCGCCAGCAGCTTGGGACAGGGGACCAGCGAAGCTTTCTTT.

The chain links TRBV9 to TRBJ2-1; D might be TRBD2 (7 bases). Trimming left V 2 bases short and J 2 bases short, with 14 bases between. The CDR3 sequence is 16 residues long. Per germline, CDR1 SGDLS and CDR2 YYNGEE. In nucleotides, the CDR3 is TGTGCCAGCAGCGTCCTAGGGGGGGGCCCCTACAATGAGCAGTTCTTC. Protein sequence: CASSVLGGGPYNEQFF. Drawing the rest from reference TRBV9 and TRBJ2-1, the complete variable domain is DSGVTQTPKHLITATGQRVTLRCSPRSGDLSVYWYQQSLDQGLQFLIQYYNGEERAKGNILERFSAQQFPDLHSELNLSSLELGDSALYFCASSVLGGGPYNEQFFGPGTRLTVL.

This chain joins TRBV20-1 and TRBJ1-6; D is ambiguous. The CDR3 extends over 14 amino acids. Trimming took 6 bases from V and 7 from J, leaving 16 bases between them. CDR1 DFQATT and CDR2 SNEGSKA come from the germline V gene (reference sequence). CDR3 protein: CSAVDRLGNSPLHF. The CDR3 DNA is TGCAGTGCGGTGGACCGACTCGGGAATTCACCCCTCCACTTT.

This clonotype was found a few times. The chain carries TRBV4-1 and TRBJ1-1, with 8 positions matching TRBD1. J gave up 1 base and V 3 bases, and 4 bases lay outside the gene matches. The germline V gene encodes CDR1 MGHRA and CDR2 YSYEKL. This CDR3 has 15 amino acids. The CDR3 protein is CASSQRDRTNTEAFF. CDR3 nucleotides: TGCGCCAGCAGCCAGAGGGACAGGACGAACACTGAAGCTTTCTTT.

This chain joins TRBV21-1 and TRBJ1-1; the listed D gene, TRBD1, was not tested against the DNA. TRBV21-1 is labeled a pseudogene. This CDR3 contains 15 residues. DNA for the CDR3: TGTGCCAGCAGCCCTCGGACAGGGGGCTTTACTGAAGCTTTCTTT. Translating gives CASSPRTGGFTEAFF.

This sequence joins TRBV5-1 and TRBJ2-7, with 7 bases identical to TRBD2. The CDR3 spans 15 residues. Germline V gene data show CDR1 as SGHRS and CDR2 as YFSETQ. Losses at the gene ends were 4 bases for V and 0 bases for J; bases not matched to a gene: 7. The CDR3 DNA follows: TGCGCCAGCAGCGTCCTAGCGGAGAGCTCCTACGAGCAGTACTTC. Translating it yields CASSVLAESSYEQYF.